This paragraph covers one TCR beta chain sequence. Its antigen is currently unknown. Among the patients, aged 18 to 65, hyperthyroidism was newly diagnosed and had lasted under 2 months. Not enrolled were patients with uncontrolled infection, other autoimmune disease, pregnancy or lactation. The sample originates from a study of T cells in Graves' hyperthyroidism and ophthalmopathy. The study's findings and limits: In blood, most of the thyroid clonotypes expanded above 0.001 were also present.

There were TCR beta CDR3 regions amplified from RNA transcripts. The HTBI primer set was used in a first-round RT-PCR of the TCR CDR3. Each CDR3 protein is one row after TCRdb ran MiXCR on the multiplex PCR reads. There are roughly 180,000 distinct CDR3 sequences in the sample; 15% to 20% occur only once, and roughly 30% lies in the top ten. This CDR3 has 12 residues. Germline lookup yields CDR1 LNHDA and CDR2 SQIVND (reference sequence). Trimming cost V 6 bases and J 5 bases; bases outside gene matches: 1. This chain uses TRBV19 with TRBJ2-1, with TRBD1 matching over 7 bases. The clonotype comes from a woman between 50 and 59 years old with Graves' hyperthyroidism. Sequencing was performed on blood. CDR3 sequence: CASRTGHNEQFF. The CDR3 DNA reads TGTGCCAGTAGGACAGGGCACAATGAGCAGTTCTTC.